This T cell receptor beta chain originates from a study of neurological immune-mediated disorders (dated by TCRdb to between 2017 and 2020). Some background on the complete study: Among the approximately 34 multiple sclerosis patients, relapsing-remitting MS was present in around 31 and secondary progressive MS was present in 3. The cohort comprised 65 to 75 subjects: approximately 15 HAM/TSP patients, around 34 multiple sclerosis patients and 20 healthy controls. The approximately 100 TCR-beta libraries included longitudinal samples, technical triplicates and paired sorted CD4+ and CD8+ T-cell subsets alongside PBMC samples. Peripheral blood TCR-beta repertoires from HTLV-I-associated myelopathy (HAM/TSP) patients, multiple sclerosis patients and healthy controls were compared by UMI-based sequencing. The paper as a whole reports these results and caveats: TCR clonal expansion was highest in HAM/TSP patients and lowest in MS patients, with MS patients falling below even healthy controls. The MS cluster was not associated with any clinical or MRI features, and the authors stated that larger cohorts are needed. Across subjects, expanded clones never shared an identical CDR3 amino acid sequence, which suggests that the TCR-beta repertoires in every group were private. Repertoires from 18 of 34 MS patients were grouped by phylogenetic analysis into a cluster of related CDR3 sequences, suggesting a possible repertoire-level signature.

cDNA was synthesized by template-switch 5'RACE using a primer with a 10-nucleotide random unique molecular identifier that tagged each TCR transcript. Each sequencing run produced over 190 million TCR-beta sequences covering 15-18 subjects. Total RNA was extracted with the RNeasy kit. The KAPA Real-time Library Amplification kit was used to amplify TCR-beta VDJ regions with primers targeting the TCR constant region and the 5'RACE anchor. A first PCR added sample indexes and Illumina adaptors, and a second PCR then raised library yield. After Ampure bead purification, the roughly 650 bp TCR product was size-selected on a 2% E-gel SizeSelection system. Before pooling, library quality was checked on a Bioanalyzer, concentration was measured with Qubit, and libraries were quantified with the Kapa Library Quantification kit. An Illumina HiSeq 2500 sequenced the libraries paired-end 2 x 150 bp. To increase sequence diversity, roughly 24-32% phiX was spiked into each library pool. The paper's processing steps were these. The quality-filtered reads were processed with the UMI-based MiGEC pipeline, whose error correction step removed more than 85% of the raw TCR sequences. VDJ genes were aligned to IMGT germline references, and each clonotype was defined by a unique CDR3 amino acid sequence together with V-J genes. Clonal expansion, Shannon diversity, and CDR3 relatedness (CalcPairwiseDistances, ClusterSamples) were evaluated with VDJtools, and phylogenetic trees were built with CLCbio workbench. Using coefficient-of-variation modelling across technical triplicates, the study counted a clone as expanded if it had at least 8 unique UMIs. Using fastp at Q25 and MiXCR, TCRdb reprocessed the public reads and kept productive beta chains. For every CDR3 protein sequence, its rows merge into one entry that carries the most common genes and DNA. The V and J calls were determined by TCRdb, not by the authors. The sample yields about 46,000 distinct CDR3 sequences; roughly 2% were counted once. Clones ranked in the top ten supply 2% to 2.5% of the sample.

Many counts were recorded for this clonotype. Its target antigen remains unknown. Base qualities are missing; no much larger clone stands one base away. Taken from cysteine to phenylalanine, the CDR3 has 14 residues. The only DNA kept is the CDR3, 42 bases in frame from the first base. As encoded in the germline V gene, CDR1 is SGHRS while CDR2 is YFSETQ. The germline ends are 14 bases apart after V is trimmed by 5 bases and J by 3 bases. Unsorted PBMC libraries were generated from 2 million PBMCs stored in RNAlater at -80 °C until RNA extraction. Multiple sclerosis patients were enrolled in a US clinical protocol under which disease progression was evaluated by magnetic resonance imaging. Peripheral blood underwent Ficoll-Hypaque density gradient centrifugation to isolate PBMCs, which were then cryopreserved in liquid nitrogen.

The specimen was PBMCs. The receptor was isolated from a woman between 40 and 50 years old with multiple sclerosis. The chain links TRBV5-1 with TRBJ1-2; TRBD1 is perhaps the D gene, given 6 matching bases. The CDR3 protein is CASSSQGFDYGYTF. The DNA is TGCGCCAGCAGTTCCCAGGGGTTCGACTATGGCTACACCTTC.